These T cell receptor beta chains were read from a single sample in a study of regulatory T cells in long-lasting Graves disease. TCRdb used MiXCR to reprocess the multiplex PCR reads, holding one entry per CDR3 protein. There are 500,000 or so distinct CDR3 sequences in the sample; about 16% occur only once, and just under 25% lies in the top ten. These same records also appear under a second study, on T cells in Graves' hyperthyroidism and ophthalmopathy.

Source: peripheral blood mononuclear cells (PBMCs), taken at new diagnosis, from a patient treated with antithyroid drugs. These receptors were collected from a woman aged 35 to 60 with Graves disease. The CDR3 runs from the conserved cysteine through the conserved F or W. Each record gives: CDR3 length, V gene, J gene, D gene, clone size, CDR3 DNA, CDR3 protein. D genes are given only for firm matches. Only some rows state a clone size, as once, few, many or a class for expanded clones.

>13|TRBV12-3/TRBV12-4|TRBJ1-6|NA|NA
TGTGCCAGCAGTTTAGAGGCGGTATCACCCCTCCACTTT
CASSLEAVSPLHF
>18|TRBV7-6|TRBJ2-6|TRBD2|few
TGTGCCAGCAGCTTAAGATCGCTAGCGGGGGATGGGGCCAACGTCCTGACTTTC
CASSLRSLAGDGANVLTF
>16|TRBV12-3/TRBV12-4|TRBJ1-5|NA|many
TGTGCCAGCAGTTTTGGGGACCCCTGGGGCAATCAGCCCCAGCATTTT
CASSFGDPWGNQPQHF
>14|TRBV19|TRBJ1-5|NA|NA
TGTGCCAGTAGTATAGAAGGGGGAAGACAGCCCCAGCATTTT
CASSIEGGRQPQHF
>12|TRBV12-3/TRBV12-4|TRBJ2-1|NA|many
TGTGCCAGCAGCTGGCGGACTCATGAGCAGTTCTTC
CASSWRTHEQFF
>15|TRBV20-1|TRBJ1-3|TRBD1|NA
TGCAGTGCTAGGGATGGACAGGGAAGTGGAAACACCATATATTTT
CSARDGQGSGNTIYF
>13|TRBV6-2/TRBV6-3|TRBJ2-5|NA|many
TGTGCCAGCAGTTCACCGGGGGTTGGGACCCAGTACTTC
CASSSPGVGTQYF
>17|TRBV11-2|TRBJ2-1|TRBD2|few
TGTGCCAGCAGCTTGGCCCTGGGACTAGCGGCCTACAATGAGCAGTTCTTC
CASSLALGLAAYNEQFF
>13|TRBV12-3/TRBV12-4|TRBJ1-1|NA|many
TGTGCCAGCAGTCAGACAGTGTCCTTGGGCGCTTTCTTT
CASSQTVSLGAFF
>12|TRBV5-5|TRBJ2-7|NA|few
TGTGCCAGCAGCTCCCGGGTTGGCGAGCAGTACTTC
CASSSRVGEQYF
>15|TRBV5-1|TRBJ1-2|TRBD1|few
TGCGCCAGCAGCGGGGACCGGGACAGGGGGTATGGCTACACCTTC
CASSGDRDRGYGYTF
>19|TRBV9|TRBJ2-1|NA|NA
TGTGCCAGCAGCGCAATGGCCGCAGGGACAAATCATTCCTACAATGAGCAGTTCTTC
CASSAMAAGTNHSYNEQFF
>12|TRBV19|TRBJ1-1|NA|few
TGTGCCAGTAGGGGGGTGGAGACTGAAGCTTTCTTT
CASRGVETEAFF
>12|TRBV19|TRBJ1-5|NA|few
TGTGCCAGTAGGTATAGCAATCAGCCCCAGCATTTT
CASRYSNQPQHF
>15|TRBV6-5|TRBJ1-6|NA|many
TGTGCCAGCAGTTACTCGTGGCAAGATAATTCACCCCTCCACTTT
CASSYSWQDNSPLHF
>16|TRBV3-1|TRBJ2-7|NA|NA
TGTGCCAGCAGCCAAGAACCACCGGTCAACTCCTACGAGCAGTACTTC
CASSQEPPVNSYEQYF
>16|TRBV3-1|TRBJ1-2|NA|many
TGTGCCAGCAGCCAGCGGGGGGGAGTACAAAACTATGGCTACACCTTC
CASSQRGGVQNYGYTF
>14|TRBV11-1|TRBJ2-3|NA|many
TGTGCCAGCAGCTCGGGGCCTATCACAGATACGCAGTATTTT
CASSSGPITDTQYF
>13|TRBV7-8|TRBJ2-5|NA|many
TGTGCCAGCAGCTCACAGGGAGGAGAGACCCAGTACTTC
CASSSQGGETQYF
>18|TRBV9|TRBJ2-1|NA|many
TGTGCCAGCAGCGTAGGGCCCTCGTTAGGGGGAGGTGATAGTGAGCAGTTCTTC
CASSVGPSLGGGDSEQFF
>15|TRBV20-1|TRBJ2-3|TRBD2|many
TGCAGTGCCAACCCTAGCGGGGGGGCCACAGATACGCAGTATTTT
CSANPSGGATDTQYF
>19|TRBV6-5|TRBJ1-6|NA|NA
TGTGCCAGCAGTTACTATCAGGGATCCCTAAGCTCCTATAATTCACCCCTCCACTTT
CASSYYQGSLSSYNSPLHF
>14|TRBV7-3|TRBJ1-1|NA|many
TGTGCCAGCAGCCCAGGTTTTCTGAACACTGAAGCTTTCTTT
CASSPGFLNTEAFF
>13|TRBV4-1|TRBJ1-2|TRBD1|many
TGCGCCAGCAGCGGGGGACAGGGGTTTGGCTACACCTTC
CASSGGQGFGYTF
>14|TRBV2|TRBJ1-6|NA|NA
TGTGCCAGCAGCTTAGTTCCAGGGAATTCACCCCTCCACTTT
CASSLVPGNSPLHF
>13|TRBV5-1|TRBJ1-1|NA|few
TGCGCCAGCAGCCAGTGGGGGGTCACTGAAGCTTTCTTT
CASSQWGVTEAFF
>17|TRBV20-1|TRBJ2-1|TRBD2|NA
TGCAGTGCTAGAGCCGCCCTCGGGGGACTACCCTTTAACGAGCAGTTCTTC
CSARAALGGLPFNEQFF
>17|TRBV5-6|TRBJ1-1|TRBD1|many
TGTGCCAGCAGCTTGTTCTGGACAGGTGAAATGAACACTGAAGCTTTCTTT
CASSLFWTGEMNTEAFF